The subject of this entry is one T cell receptor beta chain. This sample stems from a study of blood T cell repertoires in COVID-19. Study summary: Whether acute or convalescent, the COVID-19 samples came from the United States, Italy and Spain. In each case, the material was cDNA or gDNA derived from T cells, B-cell-depleted T cells, or PBMCs.

In the study's own analysis: Quantification of nucleated cells was approximated via reference gene primer amplification. The method was immunoSEQ multiplex PCR; TCRdb's version includes in-frame clones alone and lacks a portion of them. D and trimming were read from the DNA, whereas the V and J calls and clone size are those reported in that table. The table shows 250,000 to 300,000 clones, with 83% occurring only once. V was shortened by 1 base and J by 4 bases, with 8 bases between the two germline ends. Germline V lookup: CDR1 MNHNS, CDR2 SASEGT. The CDR3 runs 13 residues. This chain links TRBV6-1 with TRBJ2-7, with D maybe TRBD2 (5 bases). Sequences were obtained from peripheral blood. The TCR sequence derives from an older man with acute or convalescent COVID-19. For the CDR3, the DNA is TGTGCCAGCAGTGAAGACCGGGGTTACGAGCAGTACTTC. Protein sequence: CASSEDRGYEQYF.